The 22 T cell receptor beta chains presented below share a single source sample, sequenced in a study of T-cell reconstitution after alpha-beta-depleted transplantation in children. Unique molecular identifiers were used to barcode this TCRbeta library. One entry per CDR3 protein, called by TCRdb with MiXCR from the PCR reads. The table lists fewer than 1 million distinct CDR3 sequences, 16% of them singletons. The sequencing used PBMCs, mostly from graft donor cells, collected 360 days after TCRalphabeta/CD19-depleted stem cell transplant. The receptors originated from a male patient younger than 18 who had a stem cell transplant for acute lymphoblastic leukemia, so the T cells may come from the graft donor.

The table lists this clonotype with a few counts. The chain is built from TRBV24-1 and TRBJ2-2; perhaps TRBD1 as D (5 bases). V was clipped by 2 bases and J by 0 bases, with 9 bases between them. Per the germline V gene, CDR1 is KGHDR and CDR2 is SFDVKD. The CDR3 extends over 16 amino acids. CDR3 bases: TGTGCCACCAGTGATTCGACAGCCCCGAACACCGGGGAGCTGTTTTTT. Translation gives CATSDSTAPNTGELFF.

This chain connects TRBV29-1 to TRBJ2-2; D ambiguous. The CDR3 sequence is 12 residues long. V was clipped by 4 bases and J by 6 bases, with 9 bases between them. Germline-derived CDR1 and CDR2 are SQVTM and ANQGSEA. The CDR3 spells CSVAKASGELFF. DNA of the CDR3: TGCAGCGTTGCGAAGGCATCCGGGGAGCTGTTTTTT.

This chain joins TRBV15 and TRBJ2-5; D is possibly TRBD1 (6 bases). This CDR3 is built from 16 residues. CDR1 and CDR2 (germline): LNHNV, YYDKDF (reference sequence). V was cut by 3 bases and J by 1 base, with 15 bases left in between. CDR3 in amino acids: CATSRAPRDTQETQYF. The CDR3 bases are TGTGCCACCAGCAGGGCCCCCCGGGACACCCAAGAGACCCAGTACTTC.

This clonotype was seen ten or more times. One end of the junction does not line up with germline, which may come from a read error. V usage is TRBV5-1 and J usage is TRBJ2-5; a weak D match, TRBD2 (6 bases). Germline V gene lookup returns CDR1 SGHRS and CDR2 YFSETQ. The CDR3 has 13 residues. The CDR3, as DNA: TGTGCCAGCAGCTTCGGGGGACAAGAGACCCAGTACTTC. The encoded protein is CASSFGGQETQYF.

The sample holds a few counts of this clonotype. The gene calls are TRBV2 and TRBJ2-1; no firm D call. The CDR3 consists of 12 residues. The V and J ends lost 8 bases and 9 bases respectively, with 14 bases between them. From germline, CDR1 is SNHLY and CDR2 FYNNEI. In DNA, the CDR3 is TGTGCCAGCTTAGTGGCCCCGAGTGAGCAGTTCTTC. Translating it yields CASLVAPSEQFF.

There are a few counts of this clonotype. CDR3: CSVGGYLTDTQYF. The CDR3 DNA reads TGCAGCGTTGGGGGATACCTCACAGATACGCAGTATTTT. The rearrangement links TRBV29-1 to TRBJ2-3; D unresolved. The CDR3 has 13 amino acids. Between the trimmed V and J ends, which lost 4 bases and 2 bases, there was a span of 10 bases. CDR1 SQVTM and CDR2 ANQGSEA come from the germline V gene.

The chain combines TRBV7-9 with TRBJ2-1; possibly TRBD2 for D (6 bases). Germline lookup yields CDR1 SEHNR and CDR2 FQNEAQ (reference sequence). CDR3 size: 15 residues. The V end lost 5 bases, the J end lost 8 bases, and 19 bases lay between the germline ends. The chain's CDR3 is CASSLRDSAPHEQFF. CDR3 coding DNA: TGTGCCAGCAGCCTCCGGGACTCAGCTCCCCATGAGCAGTTCTTC. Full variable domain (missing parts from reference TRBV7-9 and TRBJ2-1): DTGVSQNPRHKITKRGQNVTFRCDPISEHNRLYWYRQTLGQGPEFLTYFQNEAQLEKSRLLSDRFSAERPKGSFSTLEIQRTEQGDSAMYLCASSLRDSAPHEQFFGPGTRLTVL.

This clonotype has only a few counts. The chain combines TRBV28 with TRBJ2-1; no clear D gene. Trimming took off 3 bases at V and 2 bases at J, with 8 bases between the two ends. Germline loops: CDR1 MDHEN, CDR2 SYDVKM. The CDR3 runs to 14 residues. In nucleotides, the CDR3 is TGTGCCAGCAGTTTGTATCCCACCTACAATGAGCAGTTCTTC. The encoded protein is CASSLYPTYNEQFF.

DNA for the CDR3: TGTGCCAGCAGCCAAAACCTTCCTAGCGGATCCCAAGAGACCCAGTACTTC. The encoded protein is CASSQNLPSGSQETQYF. The chain combines TRBV4-2 with TRBJ2-5; 7 bases align to TRBD2. This CDR3 is 17 amino acids long. Per the germline V gene, CDR1 is LGHNA and CDR2 is YNFKEQ. V shed 2 bases, J shed 1 base, and the junction held 10 bases outside the gene matches.

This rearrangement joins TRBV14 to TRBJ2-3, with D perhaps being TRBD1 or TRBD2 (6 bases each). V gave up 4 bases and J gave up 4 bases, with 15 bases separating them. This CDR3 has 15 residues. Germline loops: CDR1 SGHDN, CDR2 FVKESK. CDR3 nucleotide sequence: TGTGCCAGCAGCCGCGGGACACTAAGGGCAGATACGCAGTATTTT. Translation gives CASSRGTLRADTQYF.

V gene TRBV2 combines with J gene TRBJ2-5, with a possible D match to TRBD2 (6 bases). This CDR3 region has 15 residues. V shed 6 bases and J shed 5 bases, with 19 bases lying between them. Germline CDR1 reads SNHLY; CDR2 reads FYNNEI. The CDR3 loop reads CASSPKTSPGETQYF. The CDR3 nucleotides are TGTGCCAGCAGCCCGAAGACTAGTCCCGGGGAGACCCAGTACTTC.

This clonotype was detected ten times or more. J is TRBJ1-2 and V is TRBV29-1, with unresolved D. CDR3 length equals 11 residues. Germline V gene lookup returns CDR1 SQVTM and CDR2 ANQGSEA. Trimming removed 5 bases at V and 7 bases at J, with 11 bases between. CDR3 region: CSVHHALGYTF. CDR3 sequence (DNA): TGCAGCGTTCACCATGCCCTTGGCTACACCTTC.

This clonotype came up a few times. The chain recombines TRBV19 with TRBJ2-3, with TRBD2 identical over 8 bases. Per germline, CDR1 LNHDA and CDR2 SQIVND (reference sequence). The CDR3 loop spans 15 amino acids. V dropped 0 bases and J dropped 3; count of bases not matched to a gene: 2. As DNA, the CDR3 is TGTGCCAGTAGTATAGATGCGGGAGGAACAGATACGCAGTATTTT. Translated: CASSIDAGGTDTQYF.

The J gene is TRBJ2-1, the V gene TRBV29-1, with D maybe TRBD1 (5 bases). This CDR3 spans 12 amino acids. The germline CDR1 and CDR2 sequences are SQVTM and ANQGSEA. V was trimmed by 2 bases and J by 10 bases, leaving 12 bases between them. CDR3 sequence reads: CSVELGKGEQFF. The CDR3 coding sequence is TGCAGCGTTGAATTGGGCAAGGGGGAGCAGTTCTTC.

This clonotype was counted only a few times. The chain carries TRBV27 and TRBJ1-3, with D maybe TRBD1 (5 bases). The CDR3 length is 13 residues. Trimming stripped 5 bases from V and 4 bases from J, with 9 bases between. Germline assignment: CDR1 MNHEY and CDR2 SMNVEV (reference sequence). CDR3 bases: TGTGCCAGCAGTCTAAGACAGGGAAACACCATATATTTT. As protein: CASSLRQGNTIYF.

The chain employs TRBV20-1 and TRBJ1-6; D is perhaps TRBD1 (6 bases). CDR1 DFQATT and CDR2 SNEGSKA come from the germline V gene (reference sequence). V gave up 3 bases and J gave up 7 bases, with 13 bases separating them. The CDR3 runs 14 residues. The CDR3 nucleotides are TGCAGTGCTAGTAAGGGGGTTAAGAATTCACCCCTCCACTTT. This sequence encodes CSASKGVKNSPLHF.

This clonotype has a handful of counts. The CDR3 here is CASSLGGENYEQYF. Written as DNA, the CDR3 is TGTGCCAGCAGCTTAGGAGGGGAGAATTACGAGCAGTACTTC. V usage is TRBV7-3 and J usage is TRBJ2-7, with TRBD2 as a possible D gene (6 bases). This CDR3 region has 14 residues. The V gene lost 2 bases and the J gene lost 4 bases, with 12 bases spanning the gap. The germline CDR1 and CDR2 sequences are SGHTA and FQGTGA.

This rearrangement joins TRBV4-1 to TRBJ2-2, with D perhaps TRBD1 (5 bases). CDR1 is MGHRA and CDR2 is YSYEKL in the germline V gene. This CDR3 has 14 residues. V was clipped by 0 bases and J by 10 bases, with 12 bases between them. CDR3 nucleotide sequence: TGCGCCAGCAGCCAAGAGGGGCCAGCCGAGGAGCTGTTTTTT. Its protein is CASSQEGPAEELFF.

CDR3: CATSRDPGEEKLFF. CDR3 in DNA: TGTGCCACCAGCAGAGATCCAGGGGAGGAAAAACTGTTTTTT. The chain joins TRBV15 to TRBJ1-4, with D tentatively TRBD1 (6 bases). The length of the CDR3 is 14 residues. Per the germline V gene, CDR1 is LNHNV and CDR2 is YYDKDF (reference sequence). The V end lost 0 bases, the J end lost 8 bases, and 10 bases lay between the germline ends.

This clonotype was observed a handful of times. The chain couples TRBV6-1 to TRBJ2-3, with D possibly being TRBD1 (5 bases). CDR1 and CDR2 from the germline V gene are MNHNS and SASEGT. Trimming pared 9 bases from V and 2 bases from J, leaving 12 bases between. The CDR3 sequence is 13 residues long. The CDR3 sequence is CASSGQNTDTQYF. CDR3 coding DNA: TGTGCCAGTTCAGGGCAGAACACAGATACGCAGTATTTT.

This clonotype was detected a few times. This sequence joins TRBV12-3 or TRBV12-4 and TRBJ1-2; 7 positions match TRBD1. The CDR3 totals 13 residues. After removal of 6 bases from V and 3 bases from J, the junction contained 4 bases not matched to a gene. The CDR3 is CASRVGGYYGYTF. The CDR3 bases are TGTGCCAGCAGAGTAGGGGGCTACTATGGCTACACCTTC.

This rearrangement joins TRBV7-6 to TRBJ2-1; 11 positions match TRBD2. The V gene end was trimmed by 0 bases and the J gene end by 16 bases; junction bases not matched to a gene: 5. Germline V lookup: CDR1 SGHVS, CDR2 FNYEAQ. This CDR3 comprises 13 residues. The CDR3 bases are TGTGCCAGCAGCTTAGCTGGGACTAGCGGACCCTTCTTC. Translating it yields CASSLAGTSGPFF.